The clone carrying this T cell receptor beta chain was observed at least ten times. This record comes from a study of Graves' ophthalmopathy and Graves' hyperthyroidism. V was trimmed by 7 bases and J by 1 base, leaving 16 bases between them. Germline V CDR1 and CDR2: LNHDA, SQIVND (reference sequence). The CDR3 runs 15 residues. The TCR beta CDR3 regions underwent amplification from RNA transcripts. First-round RT-PCR employed HTBI primers, with a second-round multiplex PCR after it. MiXCR was run by TCRdb on the multiplex PCR reads, yielding one entry per CDR3 protein. This table holds 680,000 or so distinct CDR3 sequences, about a fifth found once.

Material for sequencing was peripheral blood. This sequence was found in a woman between 18 and 29 years old with stable Graves' hyperthyroidism. Some clones in this sample may be carry-over from other donors' samples. The chain carries TRBV19 and TRBJ1-1; a weak D match, TRBD1 (6 bases). The CDR3 reads CASTRGQDGNTEAFF. DNA for the CDR3: TGTGCCAGTACCCGGGGGCAGGACGGGAACACTGAAGCTTTCTTT. The full variable domain, rest sourced from reference TRBV19 and TRBJ1-1, is DGGITQSPKYLFRKEGQNVTLSCEQNLNHDAMYWYRQDPGQGLRLIYYSQIVNDFQKGDIAEGYSVSREKKESFPLTVTSAQKNPTAFYLCASTRGQDGNTEAFFGQGTRLTVV.